The entry below describes one TCR beta chain. The method was immunoSEQ multiplex PCR; TCRdb's version includes in-frame clones alone and lacks a portion of them. Among 110,000 to 150,000 clones listed, approximately 80% were seen once. The entry originates in a study of cytotoxic CD8 clonotypes in ibrutinib-treated CLL. This CDR3 has 15 residues. The germline CDR1 and CDR2 sequences are SGHAT and FQNNGV. V dropped 4 bases and J dropped 5 bases, with 17 bases sitting between them. This specimen was PBMCs, taken after 24 months of ibrutinib treatment. This receptor was taken from a human donor with chronic lymphocytic leukemia. The rearrangement links TRBV11-2 to TRBJ2-5, with D perhaps matching TRBD2 (7 bases). The CDR3 DNA follows: TGTGCCAGCAGCTCCACACAGGGAGGGAGGGAGACCCAGTACTTC. This codes for CASSSTQGGRETQYF.